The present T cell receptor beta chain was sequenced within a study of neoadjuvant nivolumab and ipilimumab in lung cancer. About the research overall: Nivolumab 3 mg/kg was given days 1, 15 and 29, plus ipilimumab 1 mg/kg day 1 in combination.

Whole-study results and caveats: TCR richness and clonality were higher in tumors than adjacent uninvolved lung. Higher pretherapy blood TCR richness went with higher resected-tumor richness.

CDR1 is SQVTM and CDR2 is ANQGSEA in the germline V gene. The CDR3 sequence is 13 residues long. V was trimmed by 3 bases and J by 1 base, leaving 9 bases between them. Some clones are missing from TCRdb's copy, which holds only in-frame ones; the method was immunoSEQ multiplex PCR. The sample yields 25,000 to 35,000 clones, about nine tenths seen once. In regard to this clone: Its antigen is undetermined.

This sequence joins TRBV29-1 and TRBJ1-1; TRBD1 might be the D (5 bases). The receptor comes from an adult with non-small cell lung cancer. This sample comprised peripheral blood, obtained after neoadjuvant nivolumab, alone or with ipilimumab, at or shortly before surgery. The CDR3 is CSVDRAENTEAFF. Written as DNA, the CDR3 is TGCAGCGTTGACAGGGCGGAGAACACTGAAGCTTTCTTT.